These 21 T cell receptor beta chains came from one sample sequenced in a study of graft-versus-host responses after intestinal transplantation. Using immunoSEQ multiplex PCR, the repertoire was profiled, and TCRdb retains in-frame clones only, with some absent. The profile shows about 25,000 clones, under 45% of them singletons. The specimen was alloreactive CD4+ T cells from a mixed lymphocyte reaction culture, collected before intestinal transplant. As for subset: CFSE-low proliferating T cells sorted from roughly 6-day pre-transplant mixed lymphocyte reaction (GvH or HvG direction). These receptors all come from a human patient who received an intestinal transplant.

V and J are TRBV4-3 and TRBJ2-1; 8 bases agree with TRBD2. Germline V lookup: CDR1 LGHNA, CDR2 YSLEER. The CDR3 sequence is 15 residues long. The ends lost 2 bases at V and 5 bases at J; junction bases unmatched: 5. The CDR3 coding sequence is TGCGCCAGCAGCCAATCACTAGCGGCACACAATGAGCAGTTCTTC. Amino acids: CASSQSLAAHNEQFF.

V is TRBV27 and J is TRBJ1-4; D unclear. V lost 3 bases and J lost 8, with 16 bases in between. The germline CDR1 and CDR2 sequences are MNHEY and SMNVEV (reference sequence). This CDR3 is 15 amino acids long. The CDR3 DNA follows: TGTGCCAGCAGTTTCGGGGTACGGGCGCGGGAAAAACTGTTTTTT. Translation gives CASSFGVRAREKLFF.

Only a few counts were recorded for this clone. The chain carries TRBV6-5 and TRBJ1-2, with a weak D call TRBD1 (5 bases). The CDR3 is 16 amino acids. The V end lost 0 bases, the J end lost 1 base, and 12 bases lay between the germline ends. Germline CDR1 is MNHEY and CDR2 is SVGAGI. The CDR3 DNA sequence: TGTGCCAGCAGTTACTCTTGGACATACGATAACTATGGCTACACCTTC. Its translation: CASSYSWTYDNYGYTF.

The chain joins TRBV30 to TRBJ1-4; D remains unclear. V lost 4 bases to trimming and J lost 0 bases, with 15 bases between them. This CDR3 region has 16 residues. Germline lookup yields CDR1 GTSNPN and CDR2 SVGIG (reference sequence). The CDR3 sequence: CAWKNHRHATNEKLFF. The CDR3, as DNA: TGTGCCTGGAAGAACCACAGACACGCAACTAATGAAAAACTGTTTTTT.

The chain joins TRBV2 to TRBJ1-6, with a weak D call TRBD1 (5 bases). Germline CDR1 is SNHLY and CDR2 is FYNNEI. V was shortened by 9 bases and J by 0 bases, with 24 bases between the two germline ends. The CDR3 is made up of 19 amino acids. The CDR3 sequence is CASAERQPYTSSYNSPLHF. The CDR3 DNA sequence: TGTGCCAGTGCCGAGAGACAGCCCTATACCAGCTCCTATAATTCACCCCTCCACTTT.

The genes are TRBV7-2 and TRBJ2-3; weak D call: TRBD2 (5 bases). The germline CDR1 and CDR2 sequences are SGHTA and FQGNSA. The ends were cut back, 1 base at V and 0 bases at J, with 8 bases in the middle. The CDR3 covers 15 residues. CDR3 protein: CASSLVGGSTDTQYF. Written as DNA, the CDR3 is TGTGCCAGCAGCTTAGTGGGCGGGAGCACAGATACGCAGTATTTT.

Only one count was recorded for this clone. The chain combines TRBV5-1 with TRBJ1-2; D ambiguous. CDR3 size: 13 residues. The germline V and J ends were trimmed by 0 bases and 3 bases, with 6 bases remaining between them. Germline CDR1 is SGHRS and CDR2 is YFSETQ. Written as DNA, the CDR3 is TGCGCCAGCAGCTTGGACTACTACTATGGCTACACCTTC. This codes for CASSLDYYYGYTF.

The sample holds a few counts of this clone. The rearrangement joins TRBV6-1 to TRBJ1-6; D gene unclear. This CDR3 spans 14 amino acids. V lost 2 bases and J lost 9, with 11 bases in between. Looked up from germline, CDR1 is MNHNS and CDR2 is SASEGT. CDR3 in DNA: TGTGCCAGCAGTGAACTTCCGAGCTTTTCACCCCTCCACTTT. Its translation is CASSELPSFSPLHF.

This clone showed up just a few times. The rearrangement uses TRBV29-1 and TRBJ1-2; 9 bases are shared with TRBD1. V trimming: 7 bases; J trimming: 2 bases; junction bases outside the gene matches: 5. This CDR3 spans 13 amino acids. Germline CDR1 reads SQVTM; CDR2 reads ANQGSEA. The CDR3 here is CSAGQGTNYGYTF. The CDR3 DNA follows: TGCAGCGCAGGACAGGGGACCAACTATGGCTACACCTTC. Full variable domain (remainder filled in from reference TRBV29-1 and TRBJ1-2): SAVISQKPSRDICQRGTSLTIQCQVDSQVTMMFWYRQQPGQSLTLIATANQGSEATYESGFVIDKFPISRPNLTFSTLTVSNMSPEDSSIYLCSAGQGTNYGYTFGSGTRLTVV.

This clone was detected a few times. The chain employs TRBV19 and TRBJ2-5; TRBD2 agrees at 12 bases. CDR1 and CDR2 (germline): LNHDA, SQIVND (reference sequence). Losses at the gene ends were 4 bases for V and 9 bases for J; bases not matched to a gene: 9. The CDR3 totals 15 residues. This chain's CDR3 is CASSTTSGGRRSQYF. In DNA, the CDR3 is TGTGCCAGTAGTACCACTAGCGGGGGGAGGAGGTCCCAGTACTTC. Variable domain in full (rest from reference TRBV19 and TRBJ2-5): DGGITQSPKYLFRKEGQNVTLSCEQNLNHDAMYWYRQDPGQGLRLIYYSQIVNDFQKGDIAEGYSVSREKKESFPLTVTSAQKNPTAFYLCASSTTSGGRRSQYFGPGTRLLVL.

This clone was detected once. The genes are TRBV19 and TRBJ2-1; 13 nucleotides agree with TRBD2. The J segment lost 4 bases and the V segment lost 3 bases, leaving 9 bases of the junction unmatched. CDR1 and CDR2 from the germline V gene are LNHDA and SQIVND (reference sequence). The CDR3 is made up of 18 amino acids. CDR3 protein: CASSMRLAGGQPYNEQFF. In nucleotides, the CDR3 is TGTGCCAGTAGTATGAGACTAGCGGGGGGACAACCTTACAATGAGCAGTTCTTC.

This chain uses TRBV5-6 with TRBJ2-3, with 9 bases aligning to TRBD2. Germline V lookup: CDR1 SGHDT, CDR2 YYEEEE. This CDR3 contains 17 residues. The trim removed 1 base at V and 2 bases at J, leaving 8 bases unmatched. CDR3 DNA sequence: TGTGCCAGCAGCTTGTTGGCGGGAGGGCGATTCACAGATACGCAGTATTTT. This codes for CASSLLAGGRFTDTQYF.

This sequence joins TRBV19 and TRBJ2-5; 7 bases align to TRBD1. Germline-derived CDR1 and CDR2 are LNHDA and SQIVND (reference sequence). V trimming: 6 bases; J trimming: 6 bases; junction bases outside the gene matches: 7. The CDR3 runs to 13 residues. CDR3: CASSSRGRKTQYF. The CDR3 DNA follows: TGTGCCAGTAGCTCTAGGGGGCGAAAGACCCAGTACTTC. Combining the CDR3 with reference TRBV19 and TRBJ2-5 gives the whole variable domain DGGITQSPKYLFRKEGQNVTLSCEQNLNHDAMYWYRQDPGQGLRLIYYSQIVNDFQKGDIAEGYSVSREKKESFPLTVTSAQKNPTAFYLCASSSRGRKTQYFGPGTRLLVL.

In this sample, this clone turned up a few times. This sequence joins TRBV4-1 and TRBJ2-5; 7 positions agree with TRBD1. The V and J ends lost 5 bases and 2 bases, in that order; junction bases with no gene match: 5. Germline V gene lookup returns CDR1 MGHRA and CDR2 YSYEKL. The CDR3 runs 14 residues. The CDR3 bases are TGCGCCAGCAGCTCACCGGGACAGCAAGAGACCCAGTACTTC. Its translation is CASSSPGQQETQYF.

This clone was counted at least ten times. The rearrangement links TRBV5-8 to TRBJ2-1, with 11 bases fitting TRBD2. The CDR3 runs to 14 residues. Germline values: CDR1 SGHTS, CDR2 YDEGEE. The trim removed 0 bases at V and 13 bases at J, leaving 6 bases unmatched. The CDR3 DNA follows: TGTGCCAGCAGCTTGGGGCGGACTAGCGGGCCCCAGTTCTTC. Translating it yields CASSLGRTSGPQFF. Full variable domain (outside the CDR3, taken from reference TRBV5-8 and TRBJ2-1): EAGVTQSPTHLIKTRGQQATLRCSPISGHTSVYWYQQALGLGLQFLLWYDEGEERNRGNFPPRFSGRQFPNYSSELNVNALELEDSALYLCASSLGRTSGPQFFGPGTRLTVL.

V is TRBV5-1 and J is TRBJ2-1, with 7 positions matching TRBD2. The CDR3 sequence is 15 residues long. Germline trimming cut 0 bases from V and 6 bases from J; bases unmatched to any gene: 6. Germline CDR1 is SGHRS and CDR2 is YFSETQ. CDR3 nucleotide sequence: TGCGCCAGCAGCTTGGGCGGGGGAAATGGCAATGAGCAGTTCTTC. Amino acid sequence: CASSLGGGNGNEQFF.

This clone has only a few counts. The J gene is TRBJ2-7, the V gene TRBV19, with 8 nucleotides matching TRBD1. The CDR3 loop spans 15 amino acids. Germline CDR1 is LNHDA and CDR2 is SQIVND (reference sequence). V lost 4 bases and J lost 7; bases outside the gene matches: 12. The CDR3 reads CASSTGPRDRREQYF. The CDR3 DNA reads TGTGCCAGTAGTACGGGGCCAAGGGACAGGCGGGAGCAGTACTTC. The full variable domain, with the rest looked up from reference TRBV19 and TRBJ2-7, is DGGITQSPKYLFRKEGQNVTLSCEQNLNHDAMYWYRQDPGQGLRLIYYSQIVNDFQKGDIAEGYSVSREKKESFPLTVTSAQKNPTAFYLCASSTGPRDRREQYFGPGTRLTVT.

The chain carries TRBV27 and TRBJ2-5, with TRBD1 as a possible D gene (6 bases). The CDR3 runs to 16 residues. The V end lost 3 bases, the J end lost 4 bases, and 18 bases lay between the germline ends. CDR1 and CDR2 (germline): MNHEY, SMNVEV (reference sequence). The DNA for the CDR3 is TGTGCCAGCAGTTTGATGAACAGGGCTCTTAGAGAGACCCAGTACTTC. Translation: CASSLMNRALRETQYF.

This clone has just a few counts. The V call is TRBV19, the J call TRBJ1-2; TRBD1 aligns across 10 bases. V gave up 6 bases and J gave up 2 bases; unmatched junction bases: 3. Germline CDR1 and CDR2: LNHDA and SQIVND (reference sequence). This CDR3 has 14 residues. The CDR3: CASRGTGENYGYTF. Here the CDR3 DNA reads TGTGCCAGTAGAGGGACAGGGGAGAACTATGGCTACACCTTC.

The rearrangement uses TRBV9 and TRBJ2-1; 11 bases map to TRBD2. Looked up from germline, CDR1 is SGDLS and CDR2 is YYNGEE. CDR3 length: 15 residues. Unmatched junction bases numbered 5, after V lost 0 bases and J lost 9 bases. The CDR3 bases are TGTGCCAGCAGCGTAGCGGTACTAGCGGGAGCTGAGCAGTTCTTC. Its translation is CASSVAVLAGAEQFF.

This clone was seen more than once but under ten times. The rearrangement uses TRBV11-2 and TRBJ1-2, with 9 bases lining up with TRBD1. This CDR3 is 13 amino acids long. CDR1 is SGHAT and CDR2 is FQNNGV in the germline V gene. The V gene end was trimmed by 5 bases and the J gene end by 8 bases; junction bases not matched to a gene: 6. The DNA of the CDR3 is TGTGCCAGCAGCCCACGACAGGGGGGCGGCTACACCTTC. Residues: CASSPRQGGGYTF.